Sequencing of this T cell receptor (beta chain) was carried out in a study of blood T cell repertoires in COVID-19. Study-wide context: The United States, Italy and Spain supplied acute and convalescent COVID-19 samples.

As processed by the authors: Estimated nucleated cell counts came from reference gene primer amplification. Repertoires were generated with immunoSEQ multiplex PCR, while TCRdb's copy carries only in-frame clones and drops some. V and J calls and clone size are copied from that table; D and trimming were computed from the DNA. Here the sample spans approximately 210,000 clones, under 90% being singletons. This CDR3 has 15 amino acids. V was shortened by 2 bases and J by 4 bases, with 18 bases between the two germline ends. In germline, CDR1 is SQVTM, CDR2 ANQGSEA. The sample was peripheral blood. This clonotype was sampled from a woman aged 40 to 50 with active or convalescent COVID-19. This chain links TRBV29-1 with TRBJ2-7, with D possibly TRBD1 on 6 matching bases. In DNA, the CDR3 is TGCAGCGTTGAAAAAGGGGGTCTTGGCATGTACGAGCAGTACTTC. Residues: CSVEKGGLGMYEQYF.